This T cell receptor beta chain was documented in a study of T cells after yellow fever vaccination. Study conclusions and caveats: Highly abundant clonotypes carried over from the bulk population could end up in FACS-sorted repertoires as contaminants. Post-booster reappearance was seen for most primary-vaccination clones (just under 97% CD4, around 91% CD8).

A universal primer site and UMIs were added as TCR cDNA was made by 5'RACE template switching. MiXCR, run by TCRdb on the 5' RACE reads, gives a single entry per CDR3 protein. The sample lists fewer than 400,000 distinct CDR3 sequences; 6.2% were seen once. As regards this clonotype: Its antigen is unknown.

The CDR3 has 14 amino acids. V lost 2 bases to trimming and J lost 12 bases; unmatched junction nucleotides: 4. Germline V lookup: CDR1 ENHRY, CDR2 SYGVKD. This sample comprised PBMCs, obtained 5 days after the yellow fever booster vaccination. This clonotype was obtained from a man aged 30 to 39 who received the YFV17D yellow fever vaccine. V usage is TRBV10-3 and J usage is TRBJ2-5, with TRBD2 matching over 15 bases. CDR3 in DNA: TGTGCCATCAGTGAGCCAGGGACTAGCGGGAGGAAGTACTTC. It encodes CAISEPGTSGRKYF.